This T cell receptor (beta chain) is drawn from a study of T cells after yellow fever vaccination. This clonotype showed up many times. CDR3 length: 11 amino acids. Between the trimmed V and J ends, which lost 3 bases and 7 bases, there was a span of 6 bases. Making TCR cDNA involved 5'RACE template switching, which added UMIs and a universal primer site. TCRdb ran MiXCR on the 5' RACE reads and lists one entry per CDR3 protein. Among under 150,000 distinct CDR3 sequences listed, roughly 8% were seen once. The source was CD4+ T cells sorted from PBMCs, collected 5 days after the yellow fever booster vaccination. This sequence was found in a man between 25 and 39 years old who received the YFV17D yellow fever vaccine. The genes are TRBV12-3 or TRBV12-4 and TRBJ1-2; D unclear. CDR3 nucleotide sequence: TGTGCCAGCAGTTTGTGGGGTGGCTACACCTTC. Residues: CASSLWGGYTF.